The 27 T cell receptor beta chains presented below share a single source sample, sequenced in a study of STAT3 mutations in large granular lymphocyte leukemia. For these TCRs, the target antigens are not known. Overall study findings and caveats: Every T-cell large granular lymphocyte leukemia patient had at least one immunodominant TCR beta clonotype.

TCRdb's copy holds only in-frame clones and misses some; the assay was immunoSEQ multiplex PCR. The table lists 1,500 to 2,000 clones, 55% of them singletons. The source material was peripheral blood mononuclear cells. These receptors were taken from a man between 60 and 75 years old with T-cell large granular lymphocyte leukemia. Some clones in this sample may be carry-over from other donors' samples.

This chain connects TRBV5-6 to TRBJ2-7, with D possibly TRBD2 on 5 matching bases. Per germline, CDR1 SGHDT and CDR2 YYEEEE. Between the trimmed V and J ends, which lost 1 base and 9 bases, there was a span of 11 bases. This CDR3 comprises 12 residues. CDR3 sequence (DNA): TGTGCCAGCAGCTTGTCGCTAGCAGGGCAGTACTTC. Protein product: CASSLSLAGQYF.

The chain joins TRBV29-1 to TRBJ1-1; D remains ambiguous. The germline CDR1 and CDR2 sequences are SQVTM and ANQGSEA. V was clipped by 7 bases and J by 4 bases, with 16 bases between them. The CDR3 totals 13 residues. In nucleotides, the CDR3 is TGCAGCGCCGCGGCGCAGGCCGGCACTGAAGCTTTCTTT. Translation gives CSAAAQAGTEAFF.

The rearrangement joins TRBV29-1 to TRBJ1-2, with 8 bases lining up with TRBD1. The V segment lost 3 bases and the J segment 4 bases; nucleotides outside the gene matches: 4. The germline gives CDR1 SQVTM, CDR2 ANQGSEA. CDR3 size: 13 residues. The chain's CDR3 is CSVDPDRAYGYTF. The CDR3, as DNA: TGCAGCGTTGATCCGGACAGGGCCTATGGCTACACCTTC.

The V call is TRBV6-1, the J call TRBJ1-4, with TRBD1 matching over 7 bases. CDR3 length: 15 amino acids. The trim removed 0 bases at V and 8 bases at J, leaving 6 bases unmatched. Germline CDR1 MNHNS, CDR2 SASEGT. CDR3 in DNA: TGTGCCAGCAGTGAAGCGACAGGGTCTTACGAAAAACTGTTTTTT. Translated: CASSEATGSYEKLFF.

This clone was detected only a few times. The CDR3 nucleotides are TGTGCCAGCTCACCCAGGAAGGGCGGGAACACTGAAGCTTTCTTT. Residues: CASSPRKGGNTEAFF. The genes are TRBV18 and TRBJ1-1; D uncertain. Germline CDR1 KGHSH, CDR2 LQKENI. V was cut by 3 bases and J by 1 base, with 12 bases left in between. The length of the CDR3 is 15 residues.

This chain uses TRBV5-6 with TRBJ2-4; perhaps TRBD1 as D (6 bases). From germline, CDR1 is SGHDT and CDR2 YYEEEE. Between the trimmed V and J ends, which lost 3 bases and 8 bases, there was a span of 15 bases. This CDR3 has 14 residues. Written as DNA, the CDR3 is TGTGCCAGCAGCTATGGGTCAACAGGGTACATTCAGTACTTC. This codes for CASSYGSTGYIQYF.

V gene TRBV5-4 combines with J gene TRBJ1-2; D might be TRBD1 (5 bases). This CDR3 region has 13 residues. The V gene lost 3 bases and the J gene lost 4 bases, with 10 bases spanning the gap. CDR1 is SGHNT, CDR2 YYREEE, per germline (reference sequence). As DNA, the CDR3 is TGTGCCAGCAGCTCCGACAGTCTCTATGGCTACACCTTC. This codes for CASSSDSLYGYTF.

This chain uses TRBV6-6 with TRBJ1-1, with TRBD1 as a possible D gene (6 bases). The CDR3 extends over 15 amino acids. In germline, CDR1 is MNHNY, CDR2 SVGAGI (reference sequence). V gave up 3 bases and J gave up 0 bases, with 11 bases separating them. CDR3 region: CASSYGGPMNTEAFF. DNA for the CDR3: TGTGCCAGCAGTTATGGGGGGCCCATGAACACTGAAGCTTTCTTT.

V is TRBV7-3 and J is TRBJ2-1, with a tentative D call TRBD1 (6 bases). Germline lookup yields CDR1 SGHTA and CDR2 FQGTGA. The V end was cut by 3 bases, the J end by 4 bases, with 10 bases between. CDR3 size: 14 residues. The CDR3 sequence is CASSFYDRYNEQFF. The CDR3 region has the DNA TGTGCCAGCAGCTTTTACGACAGGTACAATGAGCAGTTCTTC.

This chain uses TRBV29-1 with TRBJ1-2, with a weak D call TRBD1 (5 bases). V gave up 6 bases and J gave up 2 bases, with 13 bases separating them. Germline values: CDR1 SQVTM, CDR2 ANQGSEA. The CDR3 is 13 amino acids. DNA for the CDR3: TGCAGCGTCTTATTGACAGCAAACTATGGCTACACCTTC. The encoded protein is CSVLLTANYGYTF.

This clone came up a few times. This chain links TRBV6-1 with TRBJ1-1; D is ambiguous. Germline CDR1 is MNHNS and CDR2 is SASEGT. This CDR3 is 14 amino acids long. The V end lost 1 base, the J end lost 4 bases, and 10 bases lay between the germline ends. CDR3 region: CASSEEGLGTEAFF. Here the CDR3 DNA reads TGTGCCAGCAGTGAAGAAGGGCTCGGCACTGAAGCTTTCTTT.

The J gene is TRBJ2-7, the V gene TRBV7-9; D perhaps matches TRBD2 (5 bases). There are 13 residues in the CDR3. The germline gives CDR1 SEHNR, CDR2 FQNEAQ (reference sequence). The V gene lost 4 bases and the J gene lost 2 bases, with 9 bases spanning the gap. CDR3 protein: CASSSGNTYEQYF. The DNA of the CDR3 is TGTGCCAGCAGCTCCGGGAATACCTACGAGCAGTACTTC. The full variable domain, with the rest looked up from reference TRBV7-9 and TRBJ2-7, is DTGVSQNPRHKITKRGQNVTFRCDPISEHNRLYWYRQTLGQGPEFLTYFQNEAQLEKSRLLSDRFSAERPKGSFSTLEIQRTEQGDSAMYLCASSSGNTYEQYFGPGTRLTVT.

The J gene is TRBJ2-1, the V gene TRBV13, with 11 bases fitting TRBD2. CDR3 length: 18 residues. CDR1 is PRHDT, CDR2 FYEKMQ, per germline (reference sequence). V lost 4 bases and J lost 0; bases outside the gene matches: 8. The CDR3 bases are TGTGCCAGCAGCTCCGGGACTAGCGGAGCTGGCTCCTACAATGAGCAGTTCTTC. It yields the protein CASSSGTSGAGSYNEQFF.

In nucleotides, the CDR3 is TGTGCCAGCTCACCACGGGCAGGGGACAATGAGCAGTTCTTC. Protein sequence: CASSPRAGDNEQFF. V usage is TRBV18 and J usage is TRBJ2-1; TRBD1 might be the D (6 bases). Germline CDR1 reads KGHSH; CDR2 reads LQKENI. The CDR3 is 14 amino acids. Trimming stripped 1 base from V and 5 bases from J, with 9 bases between.

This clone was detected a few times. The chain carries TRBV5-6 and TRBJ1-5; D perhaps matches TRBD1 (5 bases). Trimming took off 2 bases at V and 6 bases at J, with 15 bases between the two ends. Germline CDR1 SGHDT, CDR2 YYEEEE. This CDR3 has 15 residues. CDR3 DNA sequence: TGTGCCAGCAGCTTTGGTTCAGGGCCGGTTCAGCCCCAGCATTTT. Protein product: CASSFGSGPVQPQHF.

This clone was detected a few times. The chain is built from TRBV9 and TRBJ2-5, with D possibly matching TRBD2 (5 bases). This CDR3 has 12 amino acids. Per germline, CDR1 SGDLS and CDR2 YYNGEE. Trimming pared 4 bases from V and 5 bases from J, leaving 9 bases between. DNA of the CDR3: TGTGCCAGCAGCTCCCCGGGGGAGACCCAGTACTTC. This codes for CASSSPGETQYF.

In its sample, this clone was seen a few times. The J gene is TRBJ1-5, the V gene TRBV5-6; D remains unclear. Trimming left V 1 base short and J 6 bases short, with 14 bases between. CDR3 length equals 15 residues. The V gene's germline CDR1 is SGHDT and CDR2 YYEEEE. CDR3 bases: TGTGCCAGCAGCTTGCGGGAGTCACGCAGTCAGCCCCAGCATTTT. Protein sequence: CASSLRESRSQPQHF.

In DNA form, the CDR3 reads TGTGCCAGCAGCTCCCCTTCCCGACAGGGACGTTTCGACGAGCAGTACTTC. Translation: CASSSPSRQGRFDEQYF. J is TRBJ2-7 and V is TRBV7-9, with 7 bases that match TRBD1. V dropped 4 bases and J dropped 5; count of bases not matched to a gene: 17. The CDR3 totals 17 residues. Germline V gives CDR1 SEHNR, CDR2 FQNEAQ (reference sequence). Looking up the rest from reference TRBV7-9 and TRBJ2-7 gives the full variable domain: DTGVSQNPRHKITKRGQNVTFRCDPISEHNRLYWYRQTLGQGPEFLTYFQNEAQLEKSRLLSDRFSAERPKGSFSTLEIQRTEQGDSAMYLCASSSPSRQGRFDEQYFGPGTRLTVT.

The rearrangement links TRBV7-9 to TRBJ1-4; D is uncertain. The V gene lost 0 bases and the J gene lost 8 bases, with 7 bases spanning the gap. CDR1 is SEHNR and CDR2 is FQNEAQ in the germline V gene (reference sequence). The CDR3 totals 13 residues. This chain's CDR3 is CASSLAWQEKLFF. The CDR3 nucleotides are TGTGCCAGCAGCTTAGCGTGGCAGGAAAAACTGTTTTTT.

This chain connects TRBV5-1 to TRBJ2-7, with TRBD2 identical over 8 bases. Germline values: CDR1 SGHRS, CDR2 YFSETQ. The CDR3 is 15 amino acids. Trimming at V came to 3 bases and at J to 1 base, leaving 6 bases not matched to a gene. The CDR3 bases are TGCGCCAGCAGCTCGACCGGGACTAGTTCCTACGAGCAGTACTTC. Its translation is CASSSTGTSSYEQYF.

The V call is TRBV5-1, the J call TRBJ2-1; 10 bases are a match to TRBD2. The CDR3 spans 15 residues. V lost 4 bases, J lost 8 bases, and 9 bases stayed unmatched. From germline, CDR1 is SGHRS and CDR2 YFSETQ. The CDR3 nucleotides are TGCGCCAGCAGCGACCAGGCTAGCGGGAGCTATGAGCAGTTCTTC. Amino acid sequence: CASSDQASGSYEQFF.

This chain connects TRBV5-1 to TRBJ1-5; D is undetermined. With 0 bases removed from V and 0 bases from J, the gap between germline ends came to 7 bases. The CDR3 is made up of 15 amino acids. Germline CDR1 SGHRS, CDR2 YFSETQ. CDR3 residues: CASSLEPSSNQPQHF. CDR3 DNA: TGCGCCAGCAGCTTGGAACCCTCTAGCAATCAGCCCCAGCATTTT.

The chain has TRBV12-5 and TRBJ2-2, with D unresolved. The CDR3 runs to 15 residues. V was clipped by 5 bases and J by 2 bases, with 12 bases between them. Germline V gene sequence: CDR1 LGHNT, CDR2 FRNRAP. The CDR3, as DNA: TGTGCTAGTGGTGACCTTTGGGCTAACACCGGGGAGCTGTTTTTT. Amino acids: CASGDLWANTGELFF.

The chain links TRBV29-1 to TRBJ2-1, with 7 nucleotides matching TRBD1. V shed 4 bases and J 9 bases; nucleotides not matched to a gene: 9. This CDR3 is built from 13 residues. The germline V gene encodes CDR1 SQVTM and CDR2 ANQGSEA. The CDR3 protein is CSVVGDRAAEQFF. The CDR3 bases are TGCAGCGTTGTAGGAGACAGGGCTGCTGAGCAGTTCTTC.

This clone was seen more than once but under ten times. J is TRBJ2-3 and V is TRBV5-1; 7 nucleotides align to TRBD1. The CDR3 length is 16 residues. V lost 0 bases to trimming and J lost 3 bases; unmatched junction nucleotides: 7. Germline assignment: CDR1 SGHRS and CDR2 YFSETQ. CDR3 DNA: TGCGCCAGCAGCTTGGGTGCCCAGGGGGAGACAGATACGCAGTATTTT. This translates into CASSLGAQGETDTQYF.

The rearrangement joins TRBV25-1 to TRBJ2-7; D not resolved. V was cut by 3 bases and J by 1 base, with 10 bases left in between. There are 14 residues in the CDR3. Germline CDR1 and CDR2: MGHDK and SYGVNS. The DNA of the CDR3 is TGTGCCAGCAGTGATTGGGGAAGGTCCTACGAGCAGTACTTC. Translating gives CASSDWGRSYEQYF.

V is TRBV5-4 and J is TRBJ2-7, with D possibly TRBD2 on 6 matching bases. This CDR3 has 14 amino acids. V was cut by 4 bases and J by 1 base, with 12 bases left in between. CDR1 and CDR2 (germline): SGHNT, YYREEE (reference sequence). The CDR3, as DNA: TGTGCCAGCAGCACGTCGGGAGATTCCTACGAGCAGTACTTC. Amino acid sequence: CASSTSGDSYEQYF.